The rows below give T cell receptor beta chains drawn from one sample of a study of beta chain features in type 1 diabetes. Repertoires were generated with immunoSEQ multiplex PCR, while TCRdb's copy carries only in-frame clones and drops some. The data contain 240,000 or so clones, about 70% of them seen just once; the ten biggest clones take up about 0.05%. The sample was naive CD4+ T cells from blood. The receptors come from a man younger than 40 in good health. Each CDR3 is given with its conserved first and last residue. A D gene is named only where the DNA matches it firmly. For some rows the clone size is stated as once, few or many, or as a class when expanded; others skip it.

abundance | j_gene | d_gene | v_gene | CDR3nt | CDR3aa
NA | TRBJ2-3 | TRBD2 | TRBV7-6 | TGTGCCAGCAGCTTAGCTAGCGGGGAAAGCACAGATACGCAGTATTTT | CASSLASGESTDTQYF
once | TRBJ2-1 | TRBD1 | TRBV4-1 | TGCGCCAGCAGCCCAACGGGACAGGGGCTCCATGAGCAGTTCTTC | CASSPTGQGLHEQFF
NA | TRBJ1-1 | NA | TRBV11-1 | TGTGCCAGCAGCTCCAGGGGCAAAGAGAACACTGAAGCTTTCTTT | CASSSRGKENTEAFF
NA | TRBJ2-2 | NA | TRBV28 | TGTGCCAGCAGGTCGCCTCCCACCGGGGAGCTGTTTTTT | CASRSPPTGELFF
few | TRBJ2-5 | NA | TRBV30 | TGTGCCTGGAGTGTATCCCCAGAGACCCAGTACTTC | CAWSVSPETQYF
NA | TRBJ1-1 | NA | TRBV29-1 | TGCAGCGTTGAAGATAGATCCCCGAGCACTGAAGCTTTCTTT | CSVEDRSPSTEAFF
NA | TRBJ2-5 | NA | TRBV28 | TGTGCCAGCAGAGGGGACCAAGAGACCCAGTACTTC | CASRGDQETQYF
NA | TRBJ2-2 | TRBD2 | TRBV30 | TGTGCCTGGAGGGGACTAGCGGGAGCGATCACCGGGGAGCTGTTTTTT | CAWRGLAGAITGELFF
NA | TRBJ2-6 | TRBD1 | TRBV30 | TGTGCCTGGAGGAGGACAGGGGTGTCTGGGGCCAACGTCCTGACTTTC | CAWRRTGVSGANVLTF
NA | TRBJ2-7 | NA | TRBV10-3 | TGTGCCATCAACCCGGGCGGGTCCTACGAGCAGTACTTC | CAINPGGSYEQYF
NA | TRBJ1-1 | NA | TRBV7-2 | TGTGCCAGCAGCTCATGGGGTAACACTGAAGCTTTCTTT | CASSSWGNTEAFF
few | TRBJ2-7 | NA | TRBV30 | TGTGCCTGGAGTGTTGGACTCCACCACGAGCAGTACTTC | CAWSVGLHHEQYF
NA | TRBJ2-5 | TRBD2 | TRBV30 | TGTGCCTGGTTGGGGACTAGCGGAGAGACCCAGTACTTC | CAWLGTSGETQYF
few | TRBJ2-4 | NA | TRBV30 | TGTGCCTGGGGGCCTCCGCAGATCAAAAACATTCAGTACTTC | CAWGPPQIKNIQYF
NA | TRBJ2-1 | TRBD1 | TRBV7-9 | TGTGCCAGCAGCACGGGACAGTTTTTTGAGCAGTTCTTC | CASSTGQFFEQFF
NA | TRBJ1-1 | NA | TRBV2 | TGTGCCAGCAGTGAAGAACAGTTCACTGAAGCTTTCTTT | CASSEEQFTEAFF
NA | TRBJ2-3 | TRBD2 | TRBV7-9 | TGTGCCAGCAGGTGGACTAGCGGGGTAGATACGCAGTATTTT | CASRWTSGVDTQYF
NA | TRBJ1-1 | NA | TRBV30 | TGTGCCTGGACAAGACTGACCAACACTGAAGCTTTCTTT | CAWTRLTNTEAFF
NA | TRBJ2-3 | NA | TRBV29-1 | TGCAGCGTCCGTGACGGCACAGATACGCAGTATTTT | CSVRDGTDTQYF
NA | TRBJ1-3 | NA | TRBV25-1 | TGTGCCAGCAGTGAGTTCAGGGTCTCCTCTGGAAACACCATATATTTT | CASSEFRVSSGNTIYF
once | TRBJ1-1 | TRBD1 | TRBV29-1 | TGCAGAGCTGACAGGGCCCTCGGGAACACTGAAGCTTTCTTT | CRADRALGNTEAFF
few | TRBJ2-1 | TRBD2 | TRBV10-3 | TGTGCCATCAGTGCCAATAGCGGGATTGGTAACAATGAGCAGTTCTTC | CAISANSGIGNNEQFF